These 18 T cell receptor beta chains were all obtained from the same sample, sequenced in a study of cytomegalovirus exposure and HLA in healthy donors. The PCR was carried out with 60 Vbeta primers and 13 Jbeta primers. Assay: immunoSEQ multiplex PCR; the TCRdb copy retains only in-frame clones and omits some. The sample records some 180,000 clones, 76% being singletons. Sequenced material: PBMCs. The receptors come from a woman under 40 in good health and CMV-seropositive.

The chain is built from TRBV10-2 and TRBJ2-7, with 9 nucleotides matching TRBD1. The CDR3 extends over 15 amino acids. Germline V CDR1 and CDR2: WSHSY, SAAADI. After removal of 6 bases from V and 2 bases from J, the junction contained 8 bases not matched to a gene. The CDR3: CASSPGQGGPYEQYF. The CDR3 bases are TGCGCCAGCAGCCCGGGACAGGGCGGACCCTACGAGCAGTACTTC.

This sequence joins TRBV21-1 and TRBJ2-5; the D call of TRBD2 is as the table states it, not checked on the DNA. TRBV21-1 constitutes a pseudogene. The CDR3 has 18 amino acids. The CDR3 DNA is TGTGCCAGCAGCAAAGAGGAATCCGGCGGGGGGAGACAAGAGACCCAGTACTTC. Its protein is CASSKEESGGGRQETQYF.

V and J are TRBV6-6 and TRBJ2-3; 7 bases fit TRBD2. Germline V gives CDR1 MNHNY, CDR2 SVGAGI (reference sequence). V lost 5 bases to trimming and J lost 0 bases; unmatched junction nucleotides: 5. CDR3 length equals 15 residues. CDR3 nucleotides: TGTGCCAGCAGTCGGGGACTACCAAGCACAGATACGCAGTATTTT. This encodes CASSRGLPSTDTQYF.

V and J are TRBV6-6 and TRBJ2-1; TRBD1 matches 12 bases. This CDR3 has 15 residues. Trimming removed 7 bases from V and 7 bases from J; junction bases left unmatched: 8. CDR1 MNHNY and CDR2 SVGAGI come from the germline V gene (reference sequence). The CDR3 DNA sequence: TGTGCCAGCAAAGCCGGGACAGGGGGCAGAAATGAGCAGTTCTTC. It specifies CASKAGTGGRNEQFF.

The chain has TRBV28 and TRBJ1-3; D is perhaps TRBD1 (6 bases). CDR1 MDHEN and CDR2 SYDVKM come from the germline V gene. This CDR3 has 15 residues. V lost 1 base and J 5 bases, leaving 12 bases between the germline ends. CDR3 DNA sequence: TGTGCCAGCAGTTTATTAACAGGGTCCCGAAACACCATATATTTT. Its translation: CASSLLTGSRNTIYF.

The chain has TRBV10-3 and TRBJ2-3, with 8 positions matching TRBD1. J was trimmed by 4 bases and V by 8 bases; bases with no gene match: 2. This CDR3 spans 12 amino acids. Germline assignment: CDR1 ENHRY and CDR2 SYGVKD. In DNA, the CDR3 is TGTGCCATCCAACAGGGGGCAGATACGCAGTATTTT. This translates into CAIQQGADTQYF.

The V gene is TRBV6-1, the J gene TRBJ2-5; 7 positions agree with TRBD2. V gave up 6 bases and J gave up 5 bases; unmatched junction bases: 9. CDR1 is MNHNS, CDR2 SASEGT, per germline. The CDR3 is 14 amino acids. CDR3 nucleotide sequence: TGTGCCAGCAGCGGGGGACTATTGGGTGAGACCCAGTACTTC. Its translation is CASSGGLLGETQYF.

V and J are TRBV4-1 and TRBJ2-5, with 15 bases aligning to TRBD2. Germline CDR1 MGHRA, CDR2 YSYEKL. CDR3 length: 18 amino acids. The J segment lost 1 base and the V segment lost 7 bases, leaving 10 bases of the junction unmatched. For the CDR3, the DNA is TGCGCCAGCATCTTAACTCCGGGACTAGCGGGGGGCCAAGAGACCCAGTACTTC. Translation gives CASILTPGLAGGQETQYF.

Remarks on this clone: An end of the junction differs from the germline gene, which may be a read error. The rearrangement joins TRBV29-1 to TRBJ2-5, with TRBD1 as a possible D gene (6 bases). The germline V gene has CDR1 SQVTM and CDR2 ANQGSEA. This CDR3 spans 10 amino acids. DNA of the CDR3: TGCAGCGTTGTCCCGGACAGCGAGAACTTC. It translates to CSVVPDSENF.

This clone appeared a few times. The genes are TRBV6-5 and TRBJ1-6; D is possibly TRBD1 (6 bases). Germline CDR1 is MNHEY and CDR2 is SVGAGI. CDR3 length equals 14 residues. Between the trimmed V and J ends, which lost 5 bases and 6 bases, there was a span of 11 bases. The CDR3 region is CASSPQGTNSPLHF. In nucleotides, the CDR3 is TGTGCCAGCAGTCCACAGGGAACTAATTCACCCCTCCACTTT.

In nucleotides, the CDR3 is TGCGCCAGCAGCCAACACCCGGGACAGGGGAGCGGGGAGCTGTTTTTT. It specifies CASSQHPGQGSGELFF. The J gene is TRBJ2-2, the V gene TRBV4-3, with 10 bases matching TRBD1. CDR1 and CDR2 (germline): LGHNA, YSLEER. The CDR3 runs 16 residues. Losses at the gene ends were 2 bases for V and 7 bases for J; bases not matched to a gene: 7.

Regarding this clone: This CDR3 is also generated by other DNA sequences in the sample. The chain has TRBV9 and TRBJ2-2, with 11 bases lining up with TRBD2. The V gene end was trimmed by 2 bases and the J gene end by 1 base; junction bases not matched to a gene: 4. The germline CDR1 and CDR2 sequences are SGDLS and YYNGEE. This CDR3 is 17 amino acids long. CDR3 sequence: CASSVGLAGGNTGELFF. The CDR3 DNA follows: TGTGCCAGCAGCGTGGGTCTAGCGGGGGGGAACACCGGGGAGCTGTTTTTT.

V gene TRBV7-8 combines with J gene TRBJ2-7, with 8 positions matching TRBD2. The CDR3 totals 15 residues. Germline V gene data show CDR1 as SGHVS and CDR2 as FQNEAQ. After removal of 0 bases from V and 1 base from J, the junction contained 2 bases not matched to a gene. CDR3 sequence (DNA): TGTGCCAGCAGCTTAGCCTCGGGGGGGTCCTACGAGCAGTACTTC. Protein sequence: CASSLASGGSYEQYF. Full variable domain (outside the CDR3, taken from reference TRBV7-8 and TRBJ2-7): GAGVSQSPRYKVAKRGQDVALRCDPISGHVSLFWYQQALGQGPEFLTYFQNEAQLDKSGLPSDRFFAERPEGSVSTLKIQRTQQEDSAVYLCASSLASGGSYEQYFGPGTRLTVT.

Regarding this clone: One junction end disagrees with the germline gene, perhaps due to a read error. The gene calls are TRBV5-7 and TRBJ2-3; D unclear. TRBV5-7 is flagged as an ORF with uncertain function. This CDR3 has 9 amino acids. The CDR3: CASTGTQYF. DNA for the CDR3: TGTGCCAGCACAGGTACGCAGTATTTT.

The chain recombines TRBV19 with TRBJ1-6; a weak D match, TRBD1 (6 bases). The V and J ends lost 6 bases and 8 bases respectively, with 14 bases between them. This CDR3 spans 14 amino acids. Germline values: CDR1 LNHDA, CDR2 SQIVND (reference sequence). The CDR3 nucleotides read TGTGCCAGTAGAAAGCAGGGGCAGGATTCACCCCTCCACTTT. Translating it yields CASRKQGQDSPLHF.

The chain employs TRBV6-5 and TRBJ2-2, with a tentative D call TRBD2 (5 bases). With 7 bases removed from V and 2 bases from J, the gap between germline ends came to 11 bases. CDR1 and CDR2 from the germline V gene are MNHEY and SVGAGI. CDR3 length equals 14 residues. CDR3 nucleotide sequence: TGTGCCAGCAAGCCTAGCCTAAACACCGGGGAGCTGTTTTTT. As protein: CASKPSLNTGELFF.

In this sample, this clone turned up a few times. The chain has TRBV19 and TRBJ2-7; tentatively, D is TRBD1 (5 bases). The CDR3 extends over 14 amino acids. Germline CDR1 is LNHDA and CDR2 is SQIVND (reference sequence). Trimming pared 3 bases from V and 0 bases from J, leaving 9 bases between. Here the CDR3 reads CASSMRGHSYEQYF. For the CDR3, the DNA is TGTGCCAGTAGTATGAGAGGACACTCCTACGAGCAGTACTTC.

This clone was observed a single time. This chain connects TRBV4-3 to TRBJ2-1; 9 nucleotides line up with TRBD2. The germline V gene encodes CDR1 LGHNA and CDR2 YSLEER. With 4 bases clipped from V and 7 bases from J, the junction kept 8 bases outside the gene matches. The CDR3 has 15 residues. In DNA form, the CDR3 reads TGCGCCAGCAGCCGCGCCGGCGGGGGGGGTAATGAGCAGTTCTTC. It codes for CASSRAGGGGNEQFF.